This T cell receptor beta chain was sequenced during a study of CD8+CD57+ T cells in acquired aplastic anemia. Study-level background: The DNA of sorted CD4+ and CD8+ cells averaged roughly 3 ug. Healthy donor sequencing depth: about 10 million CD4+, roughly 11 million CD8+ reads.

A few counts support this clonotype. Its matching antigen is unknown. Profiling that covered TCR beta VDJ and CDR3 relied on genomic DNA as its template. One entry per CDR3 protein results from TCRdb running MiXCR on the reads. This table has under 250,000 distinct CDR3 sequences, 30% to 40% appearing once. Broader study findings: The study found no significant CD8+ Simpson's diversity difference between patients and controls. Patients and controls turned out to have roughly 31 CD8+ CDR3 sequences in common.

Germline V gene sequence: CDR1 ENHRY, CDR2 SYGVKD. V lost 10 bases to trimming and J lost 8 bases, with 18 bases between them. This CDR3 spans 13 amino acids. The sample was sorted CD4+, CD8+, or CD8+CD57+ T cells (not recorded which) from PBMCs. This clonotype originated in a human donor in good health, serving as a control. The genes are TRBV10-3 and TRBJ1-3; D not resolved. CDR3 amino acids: CATTLRLEDTIYF. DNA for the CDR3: TGTGCCACCACACTTAGGCTGGAGGACACCATATATTTT.